This entry lists 9 T cell receptor beta chains sequenced from one sample in a study of CD8+ T cells in alopecia areata (dated by TCRdb to 2017 to 2018). Library preparation was by the immunoSEQ multiplex PCR assay. For TCR sequencing, RNA was extracted from every sample and reverse transcribed into cDNA to serve as template. TCRdb took this table from immuneACCESS and kept in-frame rearrangements with V and J called. Such tables lack part of the clones; where checked against another copy, unresolved V genes explain under half of the gap, and the rest is unexplained. Recorded for this sample are about 250,000 clones; 60% of them occurred a single time. More than 0.85% of the sample is in the top ten clones. The treatment or condition label of this sample denotes: oral pan-JAK inhibitor, 5-10 mg twice daily. The sequenced sample was CD4+ T cells sorted from blood, obtained around week 53, from a patient treated with tofacitinib. All receptors come from a human donor with alopecia areata.

This rearrangement joins TRBV29-1 to TRBJ2-5; TRBD1 agrees at 11 bases. Trimming at V came to 5 bases and at J to 4 bases, leaving 12 bases not matched to a gene. The germline CDR1 and CDR2 sequences are SQVTM and ANQGSEA. The CDR3 contains 16 residues. CDR3 in DNA: TGCAGCGTTCCCCCCGGGACAGGGGGTTTACCAGAGACCCAGTACTTC. Residues: CSVPPGTGGLPETQYF.

This clone was observed a few times. The chain has TRBV6-5 and TRBJ1-1; 12 bases align to TRBD1. With 4 bases clipped from V and 5 bases from J, the junction kept 5 bases outside the gene matches. CDR1 is MNHEY and CDR2 is SVGAGI in the germline V gene. The CDR3 covers 15 residues. The CDR3 nucleotides are TGTGCCAGCAGTTTCCCGGGACAGGGGGCGACTGAAGCTTTCTTT. It codes for CASSFPGQGATEAFF.

This chain uses TRBV29-1 with TRBJ2-4, with TRBD1 matching over 8 bases. CDR1 is SQVTM, CDR2 ANQGSEA, per germline. V shed 6 bases and J 8 bases; nucleotides not matched to a gene: 6. The CDR3 extends over 12 amino acids. The CDR3: CSVTTGVDIQYF. CDR3 DNA sequence: TGCAGCGTGACGACAGGGGTGGACATTCAGTACTTC.

The rearrangement links TRBV2 to TRBJ2-3; D remains unclear. Trimming removed 3 bases from V and 0 bases from J, with 4 bases in between. The CDR3 is 13 amino acids. The germline V gene encodes CDR1 SNHLY and CDR2 FYNNEI. The CDR3 nucleotides are TGTGCCAGCAGTGACGAGAGCACAGATACGCAGTATTTT. This gives the protein CASSDESTDTQYF.

V usage is TRBV19 and J usage is TRBJ2-7; D unresolved. CDR3 length: 13 residues. Trimming took 1 base from V and 3 from J, leaving 7 bases between them. CDR1 and CDR2 (germline): LNHDA, SQIVND (reference sequence). In DNA form, the CDR3 reads TGTGCCAGTAGTATAGCGGTACTCTACGAGCAGTACTTC. It yields the protein CASSIAVLYEQYF.

The J gene is TRBJ1-6, the V gene TRBV30; D not certain. Germline CDR1 is GTSNPN and CDR2 is SVGIG (reference sequence). This CDR3 contains 13 residues. V was cut by 3 bases and J by 8 bases, with 11 bases left in between. CDR3 amino acids: CAWRTGRDSPLHF. Here the CDR3 DNA reads TGTGCCTGGAGAACGGGGAGGGATTCACCCCTCCACTTT.

In this sample, this clone turned up many times. Within the sample, other DNA sequences also encode this same CDR3. J is TRBJ2-7 and V is TRBV7-2, with TRBD1 matching 9 bases. V was clipped by 5 bases and J by 2 bases; unmatched bases: 4. The germline CDR1 and CDR2 sequences are SGHTA and FQGNSA. CDR3 length equals 14 residues. In DNA, the CDR3 is TGTGCCAGCAGCGTCCGGGACAGGGCCTACGAGCAGTACTTC. It codes for CASSVRDRAYEQYF. The full variable domain, completed using reference TRBV7-2 and TRBJ2-7, is GAGVSQSPSNKVTEKGKDVELRCDPISGHTALYWYRQSLGQGLEFLIYFQGNSAPDKSGLPSDRFSAERTGGSVSTLTIQRTQQEDSAVYLCASSVRDRAYEQYFGPGTRLTVT.

This chain uses TRBV4-2 with TRBJ2-5, with D unresolved. The CDR3 is made up of 16 amino acids. Germline CDR1 and CDR2: LGHNA and YNFKEQ. Trimming took 4 bases from V and 2 from J, leaving 17 bases between them. The CDR3 loop reads CASSLRAATPQETQYF. The CDR3 DNA sequence: TGTGCCAGCAGCCTCAGAGCTGCTACCCCACAAGAGACCCAGTACTTC.

The chain carries TRBV11-1 and TRBJ2-1; tentatively, D is TRBD1 (6 bases). With 5 bases removed from V and 12 bases from J, the gap between germline ends came to 17 bases. The V gene's germline CDR1 is SGHAT and CDR2 FQDESV (reference sequence). The length of the CDR3 is 13 residues. The CDR3 DNA sequence: TGTGCCAGCAGCATCAAGTCAGGGGTAGGGCAGTTCTTC. It yields the protein CASSIKSGVGQFF.